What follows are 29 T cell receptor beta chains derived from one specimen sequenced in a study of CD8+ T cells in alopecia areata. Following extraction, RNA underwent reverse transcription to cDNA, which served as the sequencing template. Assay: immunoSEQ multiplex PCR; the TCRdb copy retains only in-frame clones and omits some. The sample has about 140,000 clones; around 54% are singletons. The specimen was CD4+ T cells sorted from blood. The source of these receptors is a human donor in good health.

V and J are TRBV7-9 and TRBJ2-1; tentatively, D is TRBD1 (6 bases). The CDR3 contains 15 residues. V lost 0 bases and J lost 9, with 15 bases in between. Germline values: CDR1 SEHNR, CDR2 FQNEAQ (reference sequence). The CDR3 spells CASSLARGGGLEQFF. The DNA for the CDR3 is TGTGCCAGCAGCTTAGCCAGGGGTGGGGGCCTTGAGCAGTTCTTC.

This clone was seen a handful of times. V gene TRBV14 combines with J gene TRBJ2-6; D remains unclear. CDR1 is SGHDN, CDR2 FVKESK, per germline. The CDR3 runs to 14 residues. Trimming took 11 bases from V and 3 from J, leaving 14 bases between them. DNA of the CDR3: TGTGCCTGCTCAGCAGTCTTTGGGGCCAACGTCCTGACTTTC. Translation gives CACSAVFGANVLTF.

The CDR3 region has the DNA TGCAGCGTCAGAGACACCGGGGAGCTGTTTTTT. Amino acids: CSVRDTGELFF. The chain recombines TRBV29-1 with TRBJ2-2; D unresolved. Per germline, CDR1 SQVTM and CDR2 ANQGSEA. The CDR3 totals 11 residues. Trimming stripped 6 bases from V and 3 bases from J, with 5 bases between.

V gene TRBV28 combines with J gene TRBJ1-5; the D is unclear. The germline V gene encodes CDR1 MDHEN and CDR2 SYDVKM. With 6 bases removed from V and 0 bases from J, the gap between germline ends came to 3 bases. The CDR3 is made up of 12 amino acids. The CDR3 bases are TGTGCCAGCAGCCCTAGCAATCAGCCCCAGCATTTT. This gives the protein CASSPSNQPQHF.

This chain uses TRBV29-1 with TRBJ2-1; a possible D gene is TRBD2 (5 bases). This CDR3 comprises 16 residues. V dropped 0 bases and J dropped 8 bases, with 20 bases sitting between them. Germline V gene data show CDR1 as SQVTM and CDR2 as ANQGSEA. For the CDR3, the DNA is TGCAGCGTTGAAGATGGGTATGAGGGTCGGCGCGATGAGCAGTTCTTC. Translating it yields CSVEDGYEGRRDEQFF.

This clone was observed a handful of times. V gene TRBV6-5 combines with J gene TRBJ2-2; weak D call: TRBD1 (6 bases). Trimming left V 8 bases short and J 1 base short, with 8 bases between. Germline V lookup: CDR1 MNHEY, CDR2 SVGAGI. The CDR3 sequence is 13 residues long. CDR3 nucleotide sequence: TGTGCCAGCTTGGGACAGAACACCGGGGAGCTGTTTTTT. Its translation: CASLGQNTGELFF.

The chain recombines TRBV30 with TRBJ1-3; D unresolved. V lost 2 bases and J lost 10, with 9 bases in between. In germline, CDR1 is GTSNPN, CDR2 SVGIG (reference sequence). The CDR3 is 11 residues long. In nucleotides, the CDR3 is TGTGCCTGGAGTAACTCAGAAACCATATATTTT. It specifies CAWSNSETIYF.

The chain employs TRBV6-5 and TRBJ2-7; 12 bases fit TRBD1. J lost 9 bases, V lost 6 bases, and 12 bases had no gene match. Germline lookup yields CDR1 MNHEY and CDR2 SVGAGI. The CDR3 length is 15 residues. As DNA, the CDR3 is TGTGCCAGCAGCCTATGGTCGGGACAGGGGGCAGTGCAGTACTTC. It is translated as CASSLWSGQGAVQYF.

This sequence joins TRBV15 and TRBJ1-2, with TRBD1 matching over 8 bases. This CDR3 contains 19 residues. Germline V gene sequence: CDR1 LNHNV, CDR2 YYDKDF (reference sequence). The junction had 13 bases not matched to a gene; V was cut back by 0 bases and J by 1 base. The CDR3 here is CATSRDGVSGGDGNYGYTF. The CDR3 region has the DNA TGTGCCACCAGCAGAGATGGGGTGTCAGGGGGCGATGGTAACTATGGCTACACCTTC.

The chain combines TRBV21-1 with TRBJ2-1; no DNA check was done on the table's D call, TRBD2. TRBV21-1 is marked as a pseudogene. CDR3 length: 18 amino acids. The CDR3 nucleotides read TGTGCCAGCAGCAAAGGAGTCCTAGCGGGACCCTCATACAATGAGCAGTTCTTC. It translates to CASSKGVLAGPSYNEQFF.

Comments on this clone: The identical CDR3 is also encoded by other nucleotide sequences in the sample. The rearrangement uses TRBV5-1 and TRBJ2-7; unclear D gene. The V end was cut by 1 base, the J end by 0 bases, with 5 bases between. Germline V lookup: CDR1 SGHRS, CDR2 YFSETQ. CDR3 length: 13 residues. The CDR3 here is CASSLPNSYEQYF. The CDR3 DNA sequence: TGCGCCAGCAGCTTGCCTAACTCCTACGAGCAGTACTTC.

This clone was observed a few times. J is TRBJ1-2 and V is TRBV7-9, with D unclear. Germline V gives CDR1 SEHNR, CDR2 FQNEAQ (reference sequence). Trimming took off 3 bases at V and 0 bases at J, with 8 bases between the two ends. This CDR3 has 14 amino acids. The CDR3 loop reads CASSFLEPNYGYTF. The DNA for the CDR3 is TGTGCCAGCAGCTTTTTGGAACCTAACTATGGCTACACCTTC.

The CDR3 sequence: CASRTSPLRGGNYGYTF. The CDR3 coding sequence is TGCGCCAGCAGGACTAGCCCTTTGCGGGGTGGTAACTATGGCTACACCTTC. The rearrangement links TRBV4-1 to TRBJ1-2; no definite D call. The germline V gene encodes CDR1 MGHRA and CDR2 YSYEKL. Trimming shortened V by 6 bases and J by 1 base, and 21 bases separated the two germline ends. CDR3 length: 17 amino acids.

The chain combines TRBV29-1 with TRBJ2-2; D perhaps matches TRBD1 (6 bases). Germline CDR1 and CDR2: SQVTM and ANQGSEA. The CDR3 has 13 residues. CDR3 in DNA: TGCACCGGGGCAGGGGCGAACACCGGGGAGCTGTTTTTT. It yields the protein CTGAGANTGELFF.

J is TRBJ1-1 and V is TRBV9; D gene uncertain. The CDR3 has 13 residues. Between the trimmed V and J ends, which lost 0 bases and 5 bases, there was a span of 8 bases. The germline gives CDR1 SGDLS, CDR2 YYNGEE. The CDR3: CASSVGLDTEAFF. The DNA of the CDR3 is TGTGCCAGCAGCGTAGGGCTCGATACTGAAGCTTTCTTT.

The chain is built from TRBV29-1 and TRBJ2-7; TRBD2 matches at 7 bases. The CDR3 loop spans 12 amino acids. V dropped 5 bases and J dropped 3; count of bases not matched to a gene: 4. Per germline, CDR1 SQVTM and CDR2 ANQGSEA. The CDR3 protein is CSVQGEGYEQYF. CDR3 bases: TGCAGCGTTCAAGGGGAGGGCTACGAGCAGTACTTC.

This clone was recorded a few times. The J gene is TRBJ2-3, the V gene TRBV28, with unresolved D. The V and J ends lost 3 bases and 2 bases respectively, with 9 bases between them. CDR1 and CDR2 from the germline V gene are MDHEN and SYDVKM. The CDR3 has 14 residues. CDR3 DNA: TGTGCCAGCAGTTTTAGGCTACTCACAGATACGCAGTATTTT. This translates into CASSFRLLTDTQYF.

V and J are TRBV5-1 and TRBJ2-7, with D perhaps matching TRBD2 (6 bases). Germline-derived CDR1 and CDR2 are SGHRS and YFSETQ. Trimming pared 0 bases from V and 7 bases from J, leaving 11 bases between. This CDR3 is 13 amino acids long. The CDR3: CASSLGGIGEQYF. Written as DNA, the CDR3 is TGCGCCAGCAGCTTGGGCGGGATTGGAGAGCAGTACTTC.

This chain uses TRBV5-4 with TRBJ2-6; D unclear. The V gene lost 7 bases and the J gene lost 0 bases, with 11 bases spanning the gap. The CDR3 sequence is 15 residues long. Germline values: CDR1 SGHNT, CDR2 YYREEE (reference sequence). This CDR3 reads CASSYSVSGANVLTF. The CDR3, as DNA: TGTGCCAGCTCGTACAGCGTCTCTGGGGCCAACGTCCTGACTTTC.

The CDR3 region is CASRYRGSQYF. For the CDR3, the DNA is TGTGCCAGCAGGTACAGGGGTTCCCAGTACTTC. J is TRBJ2-7 and V is TRBV2, with 7 bases that match TRBD1. CDR3 length: 11 residues. Germline loops: CDR1 SNHLY, CDR2 FYNNEI. V was pared by 6 bases and J by 10 bases, with 6 bases of the junction left unmatched. The complete variable domain, with remaining parts taken from reference TRBV2 and TRBJ2-7, reads EPEVTQTPSHQVTQMGQEVILRCVPISNHLYFYWYRQILGQKVEFLVSFYNNEISEKSEIFDDQFSVERPDGSNFTLKIRSTKLEDSAMYFCASRYRGSQYFGPGTRLTVT.

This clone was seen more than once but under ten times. The CDR3: CASSPGLPSPSYNEQFF. The CDR3 DNA reads TGTGCCAGCAGCCCGGGACTCCCCTCTCCCTCCTACAATGAGCAGTTCTTC. This chain uses TRBV7-8 with TRBJ2-1; maybe TRBD2 (6 bases). The CDR3 runs 17 residues. Germline lookup yields CDR1 SGHVS and CDR2 FQNEAQ. Deletions cut 5 bases from V and 0 bases from J, with 17 bases between.

Written as DNA, the CDR3 is TGTGCCAGCAGCTCACCGGGACAGGCAACTAACTATGGCTACACCTTC. Protein: CASSSPGQATNYGYTF. The chain links TRBV5-6 to TRBJ1-2, with 8 bases fitting TRBD1. V lost 3 bases to trimming and J lost 0 bases; unmatched junction nucleotides: 7. Germline values: CDR1 SGHDT, CDR2 YYEEEE. The CDR3 loop spans 16 amino acids.

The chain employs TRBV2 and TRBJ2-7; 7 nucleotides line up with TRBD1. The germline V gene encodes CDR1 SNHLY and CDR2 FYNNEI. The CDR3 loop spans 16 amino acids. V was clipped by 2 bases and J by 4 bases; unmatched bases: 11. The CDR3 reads CASSEPDLGTVYEQYF. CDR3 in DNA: TGTGCCAGCAGTGAACCTGACCTGGGGACAGTATACGAGCAGTACTTC.

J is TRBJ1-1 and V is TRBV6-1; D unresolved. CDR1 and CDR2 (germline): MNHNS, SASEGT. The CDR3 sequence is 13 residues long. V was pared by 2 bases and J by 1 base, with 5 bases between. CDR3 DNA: TGTGCCAGCAGTGAACTAGGGAACACTGAAGCTTTCTTT. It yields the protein CASSELGNTEAFF.

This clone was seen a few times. CDR3 in DNA: TGTGCCAGCAGCTTTTACCTCAATCAGCCCCAGCATTTT. It encodes CASSFYLNQPQHF. The rearrangement uses TRBV5-6 and TRBJ1-5; D gene ambiguous. This CDR3 has 13 amino acids. The V end lost 2 bases, the J end lost 3 bases, and 6 bases lay between the germline ends. CDR1 SGHDT and CDR2 YYEEEE come from the germline V gene.

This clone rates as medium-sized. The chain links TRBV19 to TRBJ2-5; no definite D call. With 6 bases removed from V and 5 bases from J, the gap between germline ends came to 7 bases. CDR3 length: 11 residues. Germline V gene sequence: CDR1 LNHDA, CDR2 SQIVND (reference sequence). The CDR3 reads CASRLGETQYF. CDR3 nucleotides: TGTGCCAGTAGATTGGGGGAGACCCAGTACTTC.

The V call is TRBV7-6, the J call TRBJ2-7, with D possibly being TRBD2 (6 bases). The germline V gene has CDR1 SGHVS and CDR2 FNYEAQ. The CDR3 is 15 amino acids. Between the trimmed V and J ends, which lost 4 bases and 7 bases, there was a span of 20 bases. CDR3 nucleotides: TGTGCCAGCAGCTCCCCGGGGGTGCCCCGGGAGGAGCAGTACTTC. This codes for CASSSPGVPREEQYF.

The CDR3 here is CSVANLFVDEQYF. As DNA, the CDR3 is TGCAGCGTTGCCAACCTTTTTGTAGACGAGCAGTACTTC. V gene TRBV29-1 combines with J gene TRBJ2-7, with unresolved D. Trimming pared 4 bases from V and 5 bases from J, leaving 15 bases between. This CDR3 is built from 13 residues. CDR1 is SQVTM and CDR2 is ANQGSEA in the germline V gene.

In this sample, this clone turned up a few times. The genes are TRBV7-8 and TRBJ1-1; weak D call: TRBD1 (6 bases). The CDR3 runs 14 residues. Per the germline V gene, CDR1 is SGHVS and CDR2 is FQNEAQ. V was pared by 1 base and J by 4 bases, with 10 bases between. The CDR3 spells CASSLEGDRTEAFF. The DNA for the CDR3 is TGTGCCAGCAGCTTAGAGGGGGACCGCACTGAAGCTTTCTTT. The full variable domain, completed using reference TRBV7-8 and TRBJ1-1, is GAGVSQSPRYKVAKRGQDVALRCDPISGHVSLFWYQQALGQGPEFLTYFQNEAQLDKSGLPSDRFFAERPEGSVSTLKIQRTQQEDSAVYLCASSLEGDRTEAFFGQGTRLTVV.